A single sample is the source of the 13 T cell receptor beta chains below, sequenced in a study of shared clonotypes between healthy human individuals. Generated by immunoSEQ multiplex PCR, the TCRdb table keeps only in-frame clones and is missing some. This sample has about 2 million clones, with just under 95% found just once. Naive CD8 cells were CD45RO-negative, positively selected for CCR7, excluding terminally differentiated effector memory CD45RA+ cells. Sequenced material: naive CD8+ T cells sorted from blood. These receptors were collected from a man between 18 and 29 years old in good health.

The V call is TRBV4-1, the J call TRBJ1-6; 9 bases match TRBD1. V trimming: 0 bases; J trimming: 5 bases; junction bases outside the gene matches: 5. CDR3 size: 17 residues. The V gene's germline CDR1 is MGHRA and CDR2 YSYEKL. The CDR3 spells CASSQEYRDRDNSPLHF. CDR3 sequence (DNA): TGCGCCAGCAGCCAAGAATACCGGGACAGGGATAATTCACCCCTCCACTTT.

J is TRBJ2-3 and V is TRBV2; TRBD2 aligns across 10 bases. This CDR3 has 14 residues. The trim removed 6 bases at V and 3 bases at J, leaving 3 bases unmatched. Germline V lookup: CDR1 SNHLY, CDR2 FYNNEI. The CDR3 DNA is TGTGCCAGCAGACTAGCGGGAATAACAGATACGCAGTATTTT. Residues: CASRLAGITDTQYF.

J is TRBJ2-7 and V is TRBV30, with D perhaps TRBD2 (6 bases). CDR3 length equals 13 residues. V was trimmed by 0 bases and J by 6 bases, leaving 12 bases between them. Germline V lookup: CDR1 GTSNPN, CDR2 SVGIG (reference sequence). DNA of the CDR3: TGTGCCTGGAGTGTACTTGGAGGGACCGAGCAGTACTTC. Translating gives CAWSVLGGTEQYF.

The chain recombines TRBV11-2 with TRBJ2-3; D gene unclear. The CDR3 spans 12 residues. With 5 bases removed from V and 5 bases from J, the gap between germline ends came to 8 bases. The V gene's germline CDR1 is SGHAT and CDR2 FQNNGV. The CDR3 protein is CASSQDGDTQYF. CDR3 sequence (DNA): TGTGCCAGCAGCCAAGATGGAGATACGCAGTATTTT.

The gene calls are TRBV19 and TRBJ1-2; a weak D match, TRBD1 (6 bases). From germline, CDR1 is LNHDA and CDR2 SQIVND (reference sequence). Trimming removed 5 bases at V and 7 bases at J, with 11 bases between. This CDR3 region has 12 residues. The CDR3 is CASSLTGFGYTF. As DNA, the CDR3 is TGTGCCAGTAGTCTCACAGGGTTTGGCTACACCTTC.

The chain joins TRBV29-1 to TRBJ2-2; D is undetermined. The ends were cut back, 1 base at V and 3 bases at J, with 6 bases in the middle. CDR3 length: 13 amino acids. The germline CDR1 and CDR2 sequences are SQVTM and ANQGSEA. CDR3 DNA: TGCAGCGTTGAAGTCGGATACACCGGGGAGCTGTTTTTT. It encodes CSVEVGYTGELFF.

The V gene is TRBV6-5, the J gene TRBJ2-5; 7 nucleotides align to TRBD1. J gave up 2 bases and V 2 bases, and 2 bases lay outside the gene matches. CDR1 and CDR2 (germline): MNHEY, SVGAGI. The CDR3 covers 14 residues. DNA of the CDR3: TGTGCCAGCAGTTACACAGGGGAACAAGAGACCCAGTACTTC. Translating gives CASSYTGEQETQYF.

The chain joins TRBV19 to TRBJ2-1; TRBD2 matches at 8 bases. Germline CDR1 is LNHDA and CDR2 is SQIVND (reference sequence). J gave up 0 bases and V 3 bases, and 4 bases lay outside the gene matches. The CDR3 contains 16 residues. CDR3 residues: CASSIGGGLSYNEQFF. The CDR3 nucleotides are TGTGCCAGTAGTATTGGCGGGGGGCTCTCCTACAATGAGCAGTTCTTC.

The rearrangement joins TRBV9 to TRBJ2-5; TRBD1 is a possible D gene (6 bases). Germline V gives CDR1 SGDLS, CDR2 YYNGEE. This CDR3 contains 15 residues. V lost 1 base and J lost 5, with 15 bases in between. The CDR3 loop is CASSVLGAGRETQYF. The CDR3 nucleotides are TGTGCCAGCAGCGTACTGGGGGCTGGGCGGGAGACCCAGTACTTC.

This chain joins TRBV6-5 and TRBJ2-7; tentatively, D is TRBD1 (6 bases). The V gene's germline CDR1 is MNHEY and CDR2 SVGAGI. The CDR3 totals 16 residues. The germline V and J ends were trimmed by 0 bases and 3 bases, with 15 bases remaining between them. The CDR3 loop reads CASSYSTGLTVYEQYF. CDR3 nucleotides: TGTGCCAGCAGTTACTCGACAGGACTGACGGTCTACGAGCAGTACTTC.

The chain is built from TRBV4-1 and TRBJ1-1; no clear D. The CDR3 totals 15 residues. CDR1 is MGHRA, CDR2 YSYEKL, per germline. Trimming took 4 bases from V and 0 from J, leaving 12 bases between them. The CDR3, as DNA: TGCGCCAGCAGCCTACCAGCGGGGATGAACACTGAAGCTTTCTTT. Amino acid sequence: CASSLPAGMNTEAFF.

The CDR3 spells CAWSDTELYRTF. CDR3 coding DNA: TGTGCCTGGAGTGACACAGAGCTTTATCGCACCTTC. V usage is TRBV30 and J usage is TRBJ1-2, with D uncertain. The CDR3 length is 12 residues. CDR1 GTSNPN and CDR2 SVGIG come from the germline V gene (reference sequence). Between the trimmed V and J ends, which lost 1 base and 13 bases, there was a span of 16 bases.

The chain combines TRBV29-1 with TRBJ1-4; D remains unclear. The CDR3 is made up of 10 amino acids. CDR1 and CDR2 (germline): SQVTM, ANQGSEA. CDR3: CGATEEKLFF. The CDR3 region has the DNA TGCGGAGCCACGGAGGAAAAACTGTTTTTT.